This entry lists 24 T cell receptor beta chains sequenced from one sample in a study of graft-versus-host responses after intestinal transplantation. Their target antigens are unknown. Using immunoSEQ multiplex PCR, the repertoire was profiled, and TCRdb retains in-frame clones only, with some absent. The sample contains more than 70,000 clones, around 92% of which appear only once. Sequencing was performed on unstimulated CD8+ T cells sorted from spleen or lymph node cells, taken before transplant. All receptors derive from a human donor who was the organ donor for an intestinal transplant.

J is TRBJ2-5 and V is TRBV4-2, with a weak D call TRBD2 (5 bases). The CDR3 has 14 residues. The V end lost 5 bases, the J end lost 1 base, and 11 bases lay between the germline ends. Germline V gives CDR1 LGHNA, CDR2 YNFKEQ. CDR3 residues: CASSTPGIQETQYF. In DNA, the CDR3 is TGTGCCAGCAGCACCCCCGGGATCCAAGAGACCCAGTACTTC.

The chain links TRBV19 to TRBJ2-5; perhaps TRBD2 as D (5 bases). The CDR3 is made up of 13 amino acids. CDR1 is LNHDA and CDR2 is SQIVND in the germline V gene (reference sequence). The germline V and J ends were trimmed by 3 bases and 4 bases, with 9 bases remaining between them. CDR3 DNA sequence: TGTGCCAGTAGTATCATCAGCGGAGAGACCCAGTACTTC. Translation: CASSIISGETQYF.

In its sample, this clone was seen a few times. This chain joins TRBV5-4 and TRBJ1-1; no clear D. The CDR3 length is 11 residues. V gave up 0 bases and J gave up 13 bases, with 10 bases separating them. CDR1 and CDR2 (germline): SGHNT, YYREEE (reference sequence). The chain's CDR3 is CASSLAGEYFF. The CDR3 bases are TGTGCCAGCAGCTTGGCCGGAGAGTATTTCTTT.

In this sample, this clone turned up once. The V gene is TRBV10-3, the J gene TRBJ2-1, with 7 bases lining up with TRBD2. The J segment lost 1 base and the V segment lost 3 bases, leaving 9 bases of the junction unmatched. The CDR3 sequence is 17 residues long. Germline values: CDR1 ENHRY, CDR2 SYGVKD. CDR3 bases: TGTGCCATCAGTGAAGTCTGGCGGGGGAAGTCCTACAATGAGCAGTTCTTC. Residues: CAISEVWRGKSYNEQFF.

The chain couples TRBV7-9 to TRBJ1-1, with 8 bases matching TRBD1. CDR3 size: 17 residues. Germline values: CDR1 SEHNR, CDR2 FQNEAQ (reference sequence). Trimming removed 3 bases from V and 1 base from J; junction bases left unmatched: 10. DNA for the CDR3: TGTGCCAGCAGCTTTTCACCGGACAGGGCAAGGAACACTGAAGCTTTCTTT. Its translation: CASSFSPDRARNTEAFF.

The chain employs TRBV5-6 and TRBJ1-2; possibly TRBD1 for D (5 bases). Trimming left V 4 bases short and J 2 bases short, with 18 bases between. Germline values: CDR1 SGHDT, CDR2 YYEEEE. The CDR3 sequence is 16 residues long. This chain's CDR3 is CASSPGLFYPNYGYTF. The DNA for the CDR3 is TGTGCCAGCAGCCCGGGACTTTTCTACCCCAACTATGGCTACACCTTC.

This chain joins TRBV30 and TRBJ2-3; D may be TRBD1 (5 bases). The germline V gene has CDR1 GTSNPN and CDR2 SVGIG (reference sequence). The CDR3 spans 14 residues. The ends were cut back, 3 bases at V and 0 bases at J, with 10 bases in the middle. The CDR3 loop reads CAWSLTASTDTQYF. The CDR3, as DNA: TGTGCCTGGAGCTTGACAGCTAGCACAGATACGCAGTATTTT.

This rearrangement joins TRBV27 to TRBJ2-5; 7 bases agree with TRBD1. Looked up from germline, CDR1 is MNHEY and CDR2 is SMNVEV (reference sequence). The CDR3 contains 14 residues. V lost 5 bases and J lost 2; bases outside the gene matches: 5. CDR3 in DNA: TGTGCCAGCAGTACATACAGGGGACAAGAGACCCAGTACTTC. Amino acids: CASSTYRGQETQYF.

The chain couples TRBV4-1 to TRBJ1-4; TRBD1 might be the D (5 bases). From germline, CDR1 is MGHRA and CDR2 YSYEKL. This CDR3 comprises 15 residues. The V end was cut by 0 bases, the J end by 5 bases, with 10 bases between. The DNA for the CDR3 is TGCGCCAGCAGCCAAGATCCCAGGGTAAATGAAAAACTGTTTTTT. Amino acids: CASSQDPRVNEKLFF.

This chain links TRBV13 with TRBJ2-5; 8 bases map to TRBD1. The germline V gene has CDR1 PRHDT and CDR2 FYEKMQ (reference sequence). CDR3 length: 16 amino acids. Trimming removed 0 bases from V and 2 bases from J; junction bases left unmatched: 5. CDR3 coding DNA: TGTGCCAGCAGCTTAGGCCTAAGGGACAGGCAAGAGACCCAGTACTTC. It is translated as CASSLGLRDRQETQYF.

The table lists this clone with a count of one. The identical CDR3 is also encoded by other nucleotide sequences in the sample. This chain connects TRBV27 to TRBJ2-7; D perhaps matches TRBD2 (6 bases). Germline assignment: CDR1 MNHEY and CDR2 SMNVEV (reference sequence). CDR3 size: 14 residues. Trimming shortened V by 0 bases and J by 2 bases, and 8 bases separated the two germline ends. CDR3 loop: CASSLSRGAYEQYF. The CDR3 DNA reads TGTGCCAGCAGTTTATCGCGCGGGGCCTACGAGCAGTACTTC.

V gene TRBV27 combines with J gene TRBJ1-2; D perhaps matches TRBD1 (5 bases). The V end was cut by 8 bases, the J end by 4 bases, with 8 bases between. Germline CDR1 MNHEY, CDR2 SMNVEV (reference sequence). This CDR3 has 11 residues. Here the CDR3 reads CASGGIYGYTF. The CDR3 coding sequence is TGTGCCAGCGGGGGGATCTATGGCTACACCTTC.

The chain employs TRBV9 and TRBJ2-5, with TRBD2 matching 7 bases. Trimming took 1 base from V and 2 from J; bases not matched to a gene: 8. The CDR3 runs to 16 residues. The germline CDR1 and CDR2 sequences are SGDLS and YYNGEE. The CDR3 region is CASSVSPAGVQETQYF. CDR3 nucleotide sequence: TGTGCCAGCAGCGTATCGCCCGCGGGGGTACAAGAGACCCAGTACTTC.

Only one count was recorded for this clone. V and J are TRBV5-1 and TRBJ1-1, with 7 bases matching TRBD1. Germline CDR1 reads SGHRS; CDR2 reads YFSETQ. The CDR3 contains 15 residues. V was pared by 1 base and J by 1 base, with 4 bases of the junction left unmatched. CDR3 DNA: TGCGCCAGCAGCTTGCTACAGGGGAGGAACACTGAAGCTTTCTTT. Encoded protein: CASSLLQGRNTEAFF.

This chain links TRBV4-3 with TRBJ1-3; D gene uncertain. Germline CDR1 LGHNA, CDR2 YSLEER. Trimming left V 0 bases short and J 3 bases short, with 9 bases between. The CDR3 sequence is 15 residues long. DNA of the CDR3: TGCGCCAGCAGCCAAGAACGAGGCAGTGGAAACACCATATATTTT. This encodes CASSQERGSGNTIYF.

This chain uses TRBV30 with TRBJ2-1; D is unclear. Trimming took off 0 bases at V and 4 bases at J, with 7 bases between the two ends. The CDR3 runs to 13 residues. Germline loops: CDR1 GTSNPN, CDR2 SVGIG (reference sequence). The CDR3 sequence: CAWSVYSYNEQFF. CDR3 in DNA: TGTGCCTGGAGTGTATACAGTTACAATGAGCAGTTCTTC.

The gene calls are TRBV28 and TRBJ1-5; D may be TRBD1 (6 bases). Germline V lookup: CDR1 MDHEN, CDR2 SYDVKM. With 6 bases removed from V and 3 bases from J, the gap between germline ends came to 15 bases. The CDR3 is made up of 15 amino acids. The CDR3: CASSPTGISNQPQHF. The CDR3 region has the DNA TGTGCCAGCAGCCCAACAGGGATTTCCAATCAGCCCCAGCATTTT.

J is TRBJ1-1 and V is TRBV27; no reliable D call. V was shortened by 2 bases and J by 1 base, with 5 bases between the two germline ends. The CDR3 length is 13 residues. The V gene's germline CDR1 is MNHEY and CDR2 SMNVEV (reference sequence). The CDR3 is CASSLQENTEAFF. CDR3 coding DNA: TGTGCCAGCAGTTTACAGGAGAACACTGAAGCTTTCTTT.

This chain links TRBV13 with TRBJ2-5, with 9 nucleotides matching TRBD1. This CDR3 is 16 amino acids long. Germline CDR1 reads PRHDT; CDR2 reads FYEKMQ (reference sequence). The trim removed 5 bases at V and 5 bases at J, leaving 12 bases unmatched. The CDR3 nucleotides are TGTGCCAGCAGCCTCCGGACGGACAGGGGAGGTGAGACCCAGTACTTC. Amino acid sequence: CASSLRTDRGGETQYF.

The chain recombines TRBV27 with TRBJ2-7; TRBD1 aligns across 8 bases. Germline assignment: CDR1 MNHEY and CDR2 SMNVEV (reference sequence). The CDR3 runs to 15 residues. The V and J ends lost 4 bases and 1 base, in that order; junction bases with no gene match: 6. Here the CDR3 DNA reads TGTGCCAGCAGTTGGGGCAGGGGGCTTTCCTACGAGCAGTACTTC. It codes for CASSWGRGLSYEQYF.

The chain's CDR3 is CASSPMGRGGYHEQYF. The CDR3 coding sequence is TGTGCCAGCAGCCCTATGGGGCGGGGGGGGTACCACGAGCAGTACTTC. The V call is TRBV7-2, the J call TRBJ2-7, with 9 bases lining up with TRBD2. The CDR3 length is 16 residues. Trimming took 5 bases from V and 5 from J; bases not matched to a gene: 13. Germline V gene data show CDR1 as SGHTA and CDR2 as FQGNSA.

This chain connects TRBV27 to TRBJ2-3; D ambiguous. The V and J ends lost 6 bases and 0 bases respectively, with 13 bases between them. Germline CDR1 MNHEY, CDR2 SMNVEV (reference sequence). The CDR3 loop spans 15 amino acids. CDR3 bases: TGTGCCAGCAGGTTAACGCGATCTAGCACAGATACGCAGTATTTT. As protein: CASRLTRSSTDTQYF.

The V and J genes are TRBV20-1 and TRBJ1-1; D is unclear. Trimming left V 4 bases short and J 3 bases short, with 6 bases between. CDR1 is DFQATT, CDR2 SNEGSKA, per germline (reference sequence). There are 11 residues in the CDR3. The CDR3: CSATGDTEAFF. CDR3 DNA sequence: TGCAGTGCTACCGGGGACACTGAAGCTTTCTTT.

V is TRBV28 and J is TRBJ2-2, with 7 bases lining up with TRBD1. Trimming at V came to 6 bases and at J to 5 bases, leaving 9 bases not matched to a gene. Germline V lookup: CDR1 MDHEN, CDR2 SYDVKM. The CDR3 consists of 15 residues. The CDR3 DNA reads as TGTGCCAGCAGCCGTAGGGGGCTGAGAACCGGGGAGCTGTTTTTT. Residues: CASSRRGLRTGELFF.